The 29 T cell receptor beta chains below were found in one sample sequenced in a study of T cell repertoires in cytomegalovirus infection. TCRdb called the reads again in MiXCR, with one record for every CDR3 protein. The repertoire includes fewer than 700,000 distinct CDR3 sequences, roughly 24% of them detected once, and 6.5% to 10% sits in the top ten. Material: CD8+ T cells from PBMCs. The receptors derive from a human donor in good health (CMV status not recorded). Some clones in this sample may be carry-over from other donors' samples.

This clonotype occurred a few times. This CDR3 reads CASSLAGVKDTQYF. Written as DNA, the CDR3 is TGTGCCAGCAGCTTAGCCGGGGTTAAAGATACGCAGTATTTT. The chain recombines TRBV5-6 with TRBJ2-3, with D perhaps TRBD2 (5 bases). Trimming pared 2 bases from V and 5 bases from J, leaving 12 bases between. This CDR3 comprises 14 residues. In germline, CDR1 is SGHDT, CDR2 YYEEEE.

CDR3 sequence (DNA): TGCAGTGCTAGTTCGTCATATGTGGAGAATGAGCAGTTCTTC. This sequence encodes CSASSSYVENEQFF. The chain couples TRBV20-1 to TRBJ2-1; D is ambiguous. Germline V gives CDR1 DFQATT, CDR2 SNEGSKA (reference sequence). The CDR3 loop spans 14 amino acids. V shed 3 bases and J shed 7 bases, with 16 bases lying between them.

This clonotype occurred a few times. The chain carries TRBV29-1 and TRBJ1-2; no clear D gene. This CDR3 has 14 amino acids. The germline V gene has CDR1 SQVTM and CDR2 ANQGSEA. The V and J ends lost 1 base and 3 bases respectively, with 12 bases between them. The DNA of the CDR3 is TGCAGCGTTGAAGTACCCCCTATGGACTATGGCTACACCTTC. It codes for CSVEVPPMDYGYTF.

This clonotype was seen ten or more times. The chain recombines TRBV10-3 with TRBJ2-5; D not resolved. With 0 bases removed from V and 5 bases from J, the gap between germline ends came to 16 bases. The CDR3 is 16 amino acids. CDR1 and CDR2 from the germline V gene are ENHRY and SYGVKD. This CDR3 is CAISESERFGSETQYF. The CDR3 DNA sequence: TGTGCCATCAGTGAGTCTGAACGGTTCGGATCGGAGACCCAGTACTTC.

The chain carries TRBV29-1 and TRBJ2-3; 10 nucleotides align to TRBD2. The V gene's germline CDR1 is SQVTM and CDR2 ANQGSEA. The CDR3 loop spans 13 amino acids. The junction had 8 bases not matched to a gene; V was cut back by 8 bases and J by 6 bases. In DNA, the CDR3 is TGCAGCTCAGATAGCGGGGGGTTCGATACGCAGTATTTT. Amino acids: CSSDSGGFDTQYF.

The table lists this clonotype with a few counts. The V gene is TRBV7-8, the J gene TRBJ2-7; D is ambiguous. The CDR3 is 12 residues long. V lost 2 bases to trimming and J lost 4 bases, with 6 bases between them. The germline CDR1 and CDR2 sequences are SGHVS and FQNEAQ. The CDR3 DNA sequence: TGTGCCAGCAGCTTAATTCAGTACGAGCAGTACGTC. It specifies CASSLIQYEQYV.

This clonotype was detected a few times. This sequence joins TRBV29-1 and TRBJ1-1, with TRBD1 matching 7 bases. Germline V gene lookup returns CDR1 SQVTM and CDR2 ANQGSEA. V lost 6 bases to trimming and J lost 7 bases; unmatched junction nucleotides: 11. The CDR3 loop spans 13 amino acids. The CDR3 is CSVLTGEDFEAFF. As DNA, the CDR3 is TGCAGCGTGCTCACAGGGGAGGATTTTGAAGCTTTCTTT.

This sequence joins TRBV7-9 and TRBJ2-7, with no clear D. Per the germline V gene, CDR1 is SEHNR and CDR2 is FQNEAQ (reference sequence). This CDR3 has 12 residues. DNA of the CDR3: TGTGCCAGCTGCTTCCTCCGGGACGAGCAGTACGTC. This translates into CASCFLRDEQYV.

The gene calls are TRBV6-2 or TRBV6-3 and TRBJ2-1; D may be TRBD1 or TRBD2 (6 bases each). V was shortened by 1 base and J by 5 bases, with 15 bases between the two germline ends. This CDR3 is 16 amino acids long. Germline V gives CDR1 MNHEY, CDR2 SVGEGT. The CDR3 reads CASSYLGGGEDNEQFF. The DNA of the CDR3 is TGTGCCAGCAGTTACTTAGGGGGAGGAGAGGACAATGAGCAGTTCTTC.

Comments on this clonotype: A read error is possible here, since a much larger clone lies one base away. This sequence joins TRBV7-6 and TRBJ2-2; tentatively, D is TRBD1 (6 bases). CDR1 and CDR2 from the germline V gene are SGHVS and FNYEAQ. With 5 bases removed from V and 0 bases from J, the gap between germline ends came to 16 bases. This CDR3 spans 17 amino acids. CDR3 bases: TGTGCCAGCAGCCTCAAGCCTGGACAGACGAACACCGGGGAGCTGTTTTTT. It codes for CASSLKPGQTNTGELFF.

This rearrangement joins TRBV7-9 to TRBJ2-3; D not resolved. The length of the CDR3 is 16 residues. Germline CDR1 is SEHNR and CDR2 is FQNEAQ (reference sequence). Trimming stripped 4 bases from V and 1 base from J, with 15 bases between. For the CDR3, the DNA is TGTGCCAGCAGCTCCCTCGTAAGGTTACGCACAGATACGCAGTATTTT. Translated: CASSSLVRLRTDTQYF.

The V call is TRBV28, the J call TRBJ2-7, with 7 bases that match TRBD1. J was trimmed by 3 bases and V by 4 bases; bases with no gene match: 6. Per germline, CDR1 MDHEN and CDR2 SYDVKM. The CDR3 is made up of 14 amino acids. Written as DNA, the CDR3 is TGTGCCAGCAGTTCAAGGACAGGCGACTACGAGCAGTACGTC. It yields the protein CASSSRTGDYEQYV.

The chain's CDR3 is CASSSTGGGLDTQYF. In nucleotides, the CDR3 is TGTGCCAGCAGCTCGACAGGGGGCGGATTAGATACGCAGTATTTT. The rearrangement joins TRBV11-2 to TRBJ2-3, with 10 bases aligning to TRBD1. V shed 4 bases, J shed 5 bases, and the junction held 6 bases outside the gene matches. There are 15 residues in the CDR3. The V gene's germline CDR1 is SGHAT and CDR2 FQNNGV.

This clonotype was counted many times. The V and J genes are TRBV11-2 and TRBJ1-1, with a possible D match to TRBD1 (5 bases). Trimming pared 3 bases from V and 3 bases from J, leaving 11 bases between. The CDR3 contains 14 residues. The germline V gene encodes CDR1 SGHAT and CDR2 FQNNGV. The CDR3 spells CASSLWGGDTEAFF. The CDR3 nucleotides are TGTGCCAGCAGCTTGTGGGGAGGGGACACTGAAGCTTTCTTT.

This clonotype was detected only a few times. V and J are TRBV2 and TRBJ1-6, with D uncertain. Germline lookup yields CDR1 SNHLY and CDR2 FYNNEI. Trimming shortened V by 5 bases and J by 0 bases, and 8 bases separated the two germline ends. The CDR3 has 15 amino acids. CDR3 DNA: TGTGCCAGCAGTTTCCAGAGCTCCTATAATTCACCCCTCCACTTT. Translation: CASSFQSSYNSPLHF.

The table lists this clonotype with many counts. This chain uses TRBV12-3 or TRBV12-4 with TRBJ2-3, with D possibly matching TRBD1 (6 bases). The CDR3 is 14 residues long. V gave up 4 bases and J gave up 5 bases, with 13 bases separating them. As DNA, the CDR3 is TGTGCCAGCAGTTCGACAGGCGGCGTAGATACGCAGTATTTT. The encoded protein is CASSSTGGVDTQYF.

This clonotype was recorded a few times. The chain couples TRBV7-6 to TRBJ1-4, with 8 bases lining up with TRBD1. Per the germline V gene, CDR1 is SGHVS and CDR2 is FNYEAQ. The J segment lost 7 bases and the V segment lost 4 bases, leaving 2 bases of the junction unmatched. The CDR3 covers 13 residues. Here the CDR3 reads CASSSGGVEKLFF. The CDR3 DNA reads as TGTGCCAGCAGCTCAGGGGGCGTTGAAAAACTGTTTTTT. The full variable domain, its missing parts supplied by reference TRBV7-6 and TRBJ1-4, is GAGVSQSPRYKVTKRGQDVALRCDPISGHVSLYWYRQALGQGPEFLTYFNYEAQQDKSGLPNDRFSAERPEGSISTLTIQRTEQRDSAMYRCASSSGGVEKLFFGSGTQLSVL.

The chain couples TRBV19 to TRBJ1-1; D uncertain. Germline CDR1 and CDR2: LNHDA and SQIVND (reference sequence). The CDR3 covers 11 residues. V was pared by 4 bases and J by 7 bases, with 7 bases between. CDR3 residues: CASSSEVEAFF. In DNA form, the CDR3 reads TGTGCCAGTAGTAGTGAGGTTGAAGCTTTCTTT.

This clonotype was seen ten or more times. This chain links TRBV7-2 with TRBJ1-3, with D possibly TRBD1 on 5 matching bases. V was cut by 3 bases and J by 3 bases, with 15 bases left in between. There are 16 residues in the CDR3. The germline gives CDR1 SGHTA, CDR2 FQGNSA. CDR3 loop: CASSFGAWGVGNTIYF. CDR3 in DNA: TGTGCCAGCAGCTTCGGGGCGTGGGGAGTTGGAAACACCATATATTTT.

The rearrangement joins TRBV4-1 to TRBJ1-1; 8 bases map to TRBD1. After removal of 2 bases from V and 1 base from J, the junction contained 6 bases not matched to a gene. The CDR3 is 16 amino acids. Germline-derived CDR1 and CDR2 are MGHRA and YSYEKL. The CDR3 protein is CASSQPSDRANTEAFF. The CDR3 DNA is TGCGCCAGCAGCCAACCGTCGGACAGGGCGAACACTGAAGCTTTCTTT.

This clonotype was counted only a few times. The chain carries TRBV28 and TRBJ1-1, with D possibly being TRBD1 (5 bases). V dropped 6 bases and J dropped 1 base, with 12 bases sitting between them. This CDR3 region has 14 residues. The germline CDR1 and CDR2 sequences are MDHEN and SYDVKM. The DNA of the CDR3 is TGTGCCAGCAGGGATGATAGGGGGAACACTGAAGCTTTCTTT. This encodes CASRDDRGNTEAFF.

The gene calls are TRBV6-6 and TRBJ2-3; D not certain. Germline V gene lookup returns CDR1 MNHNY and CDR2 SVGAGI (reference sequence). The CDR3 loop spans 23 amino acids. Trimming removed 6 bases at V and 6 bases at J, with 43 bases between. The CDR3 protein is CASRPGPFSMPQSRKPRRDTQYF. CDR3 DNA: TGTGCCAGCAGACCCGGACCCTTCTCTATGCCGCAAAGCAGAAAGCCCCGTAGGGATACGCAGTATTTT.

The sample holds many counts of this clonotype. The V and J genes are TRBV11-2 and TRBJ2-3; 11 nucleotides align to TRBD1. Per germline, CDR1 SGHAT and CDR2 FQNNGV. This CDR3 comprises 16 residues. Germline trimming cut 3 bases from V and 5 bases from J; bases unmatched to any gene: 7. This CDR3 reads CASSFRTGGLKDTQYF. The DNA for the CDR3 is TGTGCCAGCAGCTTCCGGACAGGGGGCTTGAAAGATACGCAGTATTTT.

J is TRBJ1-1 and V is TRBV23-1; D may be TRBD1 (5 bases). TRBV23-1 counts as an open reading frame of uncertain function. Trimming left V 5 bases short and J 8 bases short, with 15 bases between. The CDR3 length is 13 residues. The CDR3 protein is CASSNYSGREAFF. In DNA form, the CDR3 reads TGCGCCAGCAGTAACTACTCAGGGAGAGAAGCTTTCTTT.

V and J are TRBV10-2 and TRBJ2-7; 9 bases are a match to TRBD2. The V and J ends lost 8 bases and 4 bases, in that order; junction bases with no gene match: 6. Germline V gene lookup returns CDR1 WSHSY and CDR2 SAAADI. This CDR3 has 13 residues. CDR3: CASSPGLAYEQYV. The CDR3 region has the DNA TGCGCCAGCTCACCGGGACTAGCATACGAGCAGTACGTC.

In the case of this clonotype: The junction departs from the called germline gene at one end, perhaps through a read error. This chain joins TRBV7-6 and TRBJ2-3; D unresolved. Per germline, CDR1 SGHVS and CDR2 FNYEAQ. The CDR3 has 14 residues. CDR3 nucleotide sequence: TGTGCTAGCAGCTTAGACATACTCACAGATACGCAGTATTTT. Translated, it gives CASSLDILTDTQYF.

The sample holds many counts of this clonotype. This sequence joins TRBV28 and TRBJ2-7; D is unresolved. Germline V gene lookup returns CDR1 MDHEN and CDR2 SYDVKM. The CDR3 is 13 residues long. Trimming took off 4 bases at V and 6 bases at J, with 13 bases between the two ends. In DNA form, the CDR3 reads TGTGCCAGCAGTTCGACAAGGGTGCGCGAGCAGTACGTC. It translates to CASSSTRVREQYV.

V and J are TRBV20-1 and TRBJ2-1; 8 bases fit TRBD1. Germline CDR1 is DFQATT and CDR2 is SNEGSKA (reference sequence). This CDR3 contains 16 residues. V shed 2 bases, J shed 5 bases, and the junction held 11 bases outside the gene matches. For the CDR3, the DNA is TGCAGTGCTAGACTTCAGGACAGGGATCAGCACAATGAGCAGTTCTTC. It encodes CSARLQDRDQHNEQFF.

As DNA, the CDR3 is TGTGCCAGCAGCTCCAAGCAAGTCGGCGCGGAGACCCAGTACTTC. Protein: CASSSKQVGAETQYF. The genes are TRBV7-9 and TRBJ2-5; D is uncertain. The germline V gene has CDR1 SEHNR and CDR2 FQNEAQ (reference sequence). This CDR3 region has 15 residues. The V gene lost 4 bases and the J gene lost 5 bases, with 17 bases spanning the gap. The full variable domain, its missing parts supplied by reference TRBV7-9 and TRBJ2-5, is DTGVSQNPRHKITKRGQNVTFRCDPISEHNRLYWYRQTLGQGPEFLTYFQNEAQLEKSRLLSDRFSAERPKGSFSTLEIQRTEQGDSAMYLCASSSKQVGAETQYFGPGTRLLVL.